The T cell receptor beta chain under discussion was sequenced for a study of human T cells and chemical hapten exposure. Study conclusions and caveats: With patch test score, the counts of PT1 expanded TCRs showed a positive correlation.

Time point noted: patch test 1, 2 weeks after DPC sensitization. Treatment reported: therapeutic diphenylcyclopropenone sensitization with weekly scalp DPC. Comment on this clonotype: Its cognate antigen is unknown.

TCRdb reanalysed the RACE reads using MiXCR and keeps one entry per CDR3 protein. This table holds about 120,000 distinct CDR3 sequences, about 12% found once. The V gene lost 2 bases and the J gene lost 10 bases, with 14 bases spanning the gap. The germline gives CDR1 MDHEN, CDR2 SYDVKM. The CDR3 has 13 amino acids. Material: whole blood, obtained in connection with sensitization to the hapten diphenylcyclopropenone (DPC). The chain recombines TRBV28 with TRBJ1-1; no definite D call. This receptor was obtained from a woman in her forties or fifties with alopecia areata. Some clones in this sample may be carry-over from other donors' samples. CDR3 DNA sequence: TGTGCCAGCAGTTTACCATCGTTAGGTGGAGCTTTCTTT. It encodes CASSLPSLGGAFF.